The 26 T cell receptor beta chains below come from one sample, sequenced in a study of T cells after yellow fever vaccination. TCRdb fed the 5' RACE reads into MiXCR, producing one record per CDR3 protein. The data contain hundreds of thousands of distinct CDR3 sequences, over 8% of them singletons. Sequencing used PBMCs, obtained on the day of the first yellow fever vaccination. The receptors shown here come from a man aged 18 to 30 who received the YFV17D yellow fever vaccine.

This clonotype has more than one count but fewer than ten. This chain links TRBV29-1 with TRBJ2-2; D call uncertain. The V and J ends lost 4 bases and 4 bases respectively, with 13 bases between them. The germline CDR1 and CDR2 sequences are SQVTM and ANQGSEA. The CDR3 is made up of 14 amino acids. Written as DNA, the CDR3 is TGCAGCGTTGGTGGCAGAGCCCCCACCGGGGAGCTGTTTTTT. Translated: CSVGGRAPTGELFF.

J is TRBJ1-3 and V is TRBV11-2; D is ambiguous. This CDR3 region has 17 residues. Germline CDR1 SGHAT, CDR2 FQNNGV. With 3 bases removed from V and 2 bases from J, the gap between germline ends came to 17 bases. The DNA for the CDR3 is TGTGCCAGCAGCTTTTTAGTGTCCGACTCCACTGGAAACACCATATATTTT. Its protein is CASSFLVSDSTGNTIYF. Combining the CDR3 with reference TRBV11-2 and TRBJ1-3 gives the whole variable domain EAGVAQSPRYKIIEKRQSVAFWCNPISGHATLYWYQQILGQGPKLLIQFQNNGVVDDSQLPKDRFSAERLKGVDSTLKIQPAKLEDSAVYLCASSFLVSDSTGNTIYFGEGSWLTVV.

This clonotype appeared a few times. The chain links TRBV27 to TRBJ2-3, with 9 bases identical to TRBD2. Germline CDR1 MNHEY, CDR2 SMNVEV (reference sequence). This CDR3 region has 15 residues. The V segment lost 6 bases and the J segment 5 bases; nucleotides outside the gene matches: 9. CDR3 region: CASSPQRGAGDTQYF. DNA for the CDR3: TGTGCCAGCAGCCCCCAGCGGGGGGCGGGAGATACGCAGTATTTT.

The chain combines TRBV5-4 with TRBJ2-1; no clear D. CDR1 SGHNT and CDR2 YYREEE come from the germline V gene (reference sequence). The CDR3 is 12 residues long. The ends were cut back, 1 base at V and 7 bases at J, with 6 bases in the middle. The CDR3 region is CASSLWGNEQFF. Written as DNA, the CDR3 is TGTGCCAGCAGCTTGTGGGGTAATGAGCAGTTCTTC. The whole variable domain, filled in from reference TRBV5-4 and TRBJ2-1, reads ETGVTQSPTHLIKTRGQQVTLRCSSQSGHNTVSWYQQALGQGPQFIFQYYREEENGRGNFPPRFSGLQFPNYSSELNVNALELDDSALYLCASSLWGNEQFFGPGTRLTVL.

This clonotype was detected many times. The V and J genes are TRBV5-1 and TRBJ2-2; tentative D call: TRBD2 (5 bases). This CDR3 contains 13 residues. From germline, CDR1 is SGHRS and CDR2 YFSETQ. V lost 5 bases and J lost 8, with 13 bases in between. In DNA form, the CDR3 reads TGCGCCAGCAGGACCGGGGAGATGGGGGAGCTGTTTTTT. It codes for CASRTGEMGELFF.

This clonotype showed up just a few times. The chain recombines TRBV9 with TRBJ2-2; 12 bases match TRBD2. CDR1 is SGDLS, CDR2 YYNGEE, per germline. V lost 4 bases, J lost 1 base, and 2 bases stayed unmatched. The CDR3 has 16 residues. CDR3 loop: CASSILAGGNTGELFF. CDR3 in DNA: TGTGCCAGCAGCATACTAGCGGGGGGGAACACCGGGGAGCTGTTTTTT.

This chain uses TRBV25-1 with TRBJ1-2; 11 bases line up with TRBD1. This CDR3 contains 12 residues. V shed 10 bases, J shed 8 bases, and the junction held 6 bases outside the gene matches. Germline V lookup: CDR1 MGHDK, CDR2 SYGVNS. For the CDR3, the DNA is TGTGCCACCGGACAGGGGGCTCGGGGCTACACCTTC. Protein product: CATGQGARGYTF.

This clonotype was counted a few times. V and J are TRBV6-4 and TRBJ2-3, with D perhaps matching TRBD2 (5 bases). The ends were cut back, 8 bases at V and 1 base at J, with 19 bases in the middle. Germline values: CDR1 MRHNA, CDR2 SNTAGT. The CDR3 is made up of 16 amino acids. In DNA, the CDR3 is TGTGCCAGCTCCCGTGGAGGTTTAAGCGGCACAGATACGCAGTATTTT. The encoded protein is CASSRGGLSGTDTQYF.

This clonotype was counted many times. V is TRBV29-1 and J is TRBJ1-2; TRBD1 is a possible D gene (6 bases). V lost 8 bases and J 2 bases, leaving 15 bases between the germline ends. Germline V gene lookup returns CDR1 SQVTM and CDR2 ANQGSEA. This CDR3 comprises 13 residues. The CDR3 here is CSTRTDLNYGYTF. The CDR3 DNA sequence: TGCAGCACACGGACAGATCTGAACTATGGCTACACCTTC.

The CDR3 spells CASRSGWAAEAFF. Written as DNA, the CDR3 is TGCGCCAGCAGGAGTGGGTGGGCCGCTGAAGCTTTCTTT. This chain joins TRBV10-2 and TRBJ1-1; no definite D call. Germline assignment: CDR1 WSHSY and CDR2 SAAADI. The CDR3 loop spans 13 amino acids. Trimming removed 6 bases from V and 6 bases from J, with 14 bases in between.

V is TRBV12-3 or TRBV12-4 and J is TRBJ2-3, with 9 bases fitting TRBD2. Trimming at V came to 3 bases and at J to 6 bases, leaving 7 bases not matched to a gene. The CDR3 covers 15 residues. The CDR3, as DNA: TGTGCCAGCAGTTTTACTAGCGGGTCCTGGGATACGCAGTATTTT. Protein sequence: CASSFTSGSWDTQYF.

In its sample, this clonotype was seen a few times. CDR3 DNA: TGTGCCAGCAGCCCCACCCGGGACAGGGGTACAGATACGCAGTATTTT. It translates to CASSPTRDRGTDTQYF. The genes are TRBV7-9 and TRBJ2-3; 10 nucleotides align to TRBD1. V shed 5 bases and J 3 bases; nucleotides not matched to a gene: 8. This CDR3 has 16 amino acids. Germline loops: CDR1 SEHNR, CDR2 FQNEAQ (reference sequence).

The sample holds a few counts of this clonotype. This chain links TRBV20-1 with TRBJ2-1; no reliable D call. CDR3 length: 14 amino acids. Looked up from germline, CDR1 is DFQATT and CDR2 is SNEGSKA (reference sequence). Trimming left V 3 bases short and J 7 bases short, with 16 bases between. The CDR3 spells CSARARRVGNEQFF. As DNA, the CDR3 is TGCAGTGCTAGGGCGCGTCGAGTGGGAAATGAGCAGTTCTTC.

In this sample, this clonotype turned up a few times. In DNA form, the CDR3 reads TGCGCCAGCAGCTTGGGGAGGGCCGTAAATTCACCCCTCCACTTT. Amino acid sequence: CASSLGRAVNSPLHF. The chain has TRBV5-1 and TRBJ1-6; D gene ambiguous. Trimming stripped 0 bases from V and 7 bases from J, with 11 bases between. CDR3 size: 15 residues. Germline values: CDR1 SGHRS, CDR2 YFSETQ.

This clonotype was seen at least ten times. V gene TRBV5-1 combines with J gene TRBJ2-2, with a weak D call TRBD2 (5 bases). Germline values: CDR1 SGHRS, CDR2 YFSETQ. This CDR3 contains 13 residues. Deletions cut 2 bases from V and 6 bases from J, with 8 bases between. CDR3 DNA sequence: TGCGCCAGCAGCTTTGGGAGCCCCGGGGAGCTGTTTTTT. It yields the protein CASSFGSPGELFF. The whole variable domain, filled in from reference TRBV5-1 and TRBJ2-2, reads KAGVTQTPRYLIKTRGQQVTLSCSPISGHRSVSWYQQTPGQGLQFLFEYFSETQRNKGNFPGRFSGRQFSNSRSEMNVSTLELGDSALYLCASSFGSPGELFFGEGSRLTVL.

In its sample, this clonotype was seen many times. A read error may account for a junction end that differs from germline. The chain joins TRBV15 to TRBJ2-7; 7 bases agree with TRBD1. Germline assignment: CDR1 LNHNV and CDR2 YYDKDF (reference sequence). There are 14 residues in the CDR3. CDR3 residues: CATSRRQGSSEQYF. The DNA for the CDR3 is TGTGCCACCAGCAGAAGACAGGGTTCCTCCGAGCAGTACTTC.

This clonotype was recorded a few times. This rearrangement joins TRBV7-9 to TRBJ1-2, with TRBD1 as a possible D gene (6 bases). The CDR3 has 15 residues. The germline V gene has CDR1 SEHNR and CDR2 FQNEAQ (reference sequence). V lost 0 bases and J 5 bases, leaving 13 bases between the germline ends. CDR3 sequence: CASSLALFTGYGYTF. For the CDR3, the DNA is TGTGCCAGCAGCTTAGCCTTATTCACAGGGTATGGCTACACCTTC. The complete variable domain, with remaining parts taken from reference TRBV7-9 and TRBJ1-2, reads DTGVSQNPRHKITKRGQNVTFRCDPISEHNRLYWYRQTLGQGPEFLTYFQNEAQLEKSRLLSDRFSAERPKGSFSTLEIQRTEQGDSAMYLCASSLALFTGYGYTFGSGTRLTVV.

This clonotype was seen more than once but under ten times. This sequence joins TRBV20-1 and TRBJ2-1; 8 bases fit TRBD2. Germline trimming cut 1 base from V and 0 bases from J; bases unmatched to any gene: 5. The CDR3 runs 16 residues. CDR1 and CDR2 from the germline V gene are DFQATT and SNEGSKA (reference sequence). The CDR3 protein is CSARGGSGDSYNEQFF. The DNA of the CDR3 is TGCAGTGCTAGAGGAGGTAGCGGGGACTCCTACAATGAGCAGTTCTTC.

This clonotype was detected many times. V is TRBV20-1 and J is TRBJ2-3; TRBD2 agrees at 8 bases. The CDR3 is 13 amino acids. Losses at the gene ends were 3 bases for V and 2 bases for J; bases not matched to a gene: 1. Germline V gene lookup returns CDR1 DFQATT and CDR2 SNEGSKA (reference sequence). CDR3 sequence: CSASGGATDTQYF. The CDR3 nucleotides are TGCAGTGCTAGCGGGGGGGCCACAGATACGCAGTATTTT.

This clonotype was counted many times. V and J are TRBV4-1 and TRBJ1-1, with D unresolved. Germline CDR1 is MGHRA and CDR2 is YSYEKL. Trimming took off 0 bases at V and 2 bases at J, with 13 bases between the two ends. The CDR3 covers 16 residues. The CDR3 reads CASSQDSGWGNTEAFF. CDR3 sequence (DNA): TGCGCCAGCAGCCAAGATAGTGGTTGGGGAAACACTGAAGCTTTCTTT.

This sequence joins TRBV19 and TRBJ1-6, with D possibly being TRBD1 (5 bases). CDR1 LNHDA and CDR2 SQIVND come from the germline V gene (reference sequence). This CDR3 is 15 amino acids long. With 7 bases removed from V and 9 bases from J, the gap between germline ends came to 19 bases. The CDR3 sequence: CASNHPGRTVSPLHF. For the CDR3, the DNA is TGTGCCAGTAACCATCCGGGACGGACGGTTTCACCCCTCCACTTT.

In its sample, this clonotype was seen once. The chain has TRBV7-3 and TRBJ2-5; D is undetermined. Germline loops: CDR1 SGHTA, CDR2 FQGTGA. V lost 4 bases and J 7 bases, leaving 13 bases between the germline ends. This CDR3 has 13 amino acids. The CDR3 spells CASSSDRRRTQYF. The CDR3 coding sequence is TGTGCCAGCAGCTCCGACCGCAGGCGGACCCAGTACTTC.

This clonotype was picked up many times. This chain connects TRBV12-3 or TRBV12-4 to TRBJ2-3; D is unclear. The CDR3 has 13 amino acids. V was trimmed by 3 bases and J by 1 base, leaving 5 bases between them. In DNA form, the CDR3 reads TGTGCCAGCAGTTTTTCGGGCACAGATACGCAGTATTTT. Amino acid sequence: CASSFSGTDTQYF.

This sequence joins TRBV10-3 and TRBJ1-1, with no clear D. From germline, CDR1 is ENHRY and CDR2 SYGVKD. The CDR3 runs to 12 residues. V dropped 6 bases and J dropped 7 bases, with 12 bases sitting between them. CDR3 nucleotide sequence: TGTGCCATCAGGGATGGGATTAGTGAAGCTTTCTTT. The encoded protein is CAIRDGISEAFF.

The chain couples TRBV15 to TRBJ2-2; 15 positions agree with TRBD2. With V trimmed by 5 bases and J by 1 base, 8 bases remained unmatched. Germline assignment: CDR1 LNHNV and CDR2 YYDKDF (reference sequence). The length of the CDR3 is 19 residues. The CDR3 here is CATSSLGTSGGKNTGELFF. For the CDR3, the DNA is TGTGCCACCAGCTCCCTGGGGACTAGCGGGGGGAAGAACACCGGGGAGCTGTTTTTT.

This clonotype was seen only a few times. The rearrangement links TRBV7-9 to TRBJ2-4, with a possible D match to TRBD1 (6 bases). V was clipped by 3 bases and J by 0 bases, with 9 bases between them. CDR1 and CDR2 (germline): SEHNR, FQNEAQ (reference sequence). This CDR3 contains 15 residues. CDR3 sequence: CASSLQGIAKNIQYF. As DNA, the CDR3 is TGTGCCAGCAGCTTGCAGGGGATAGCCAAAAACATTCAGTACTTC.